The clone carrying this T cell receptor beta chain was counted a few times. The entry originates in a study of T cells in Graves' hyperthyroidism and ophthalmopathy. The PBMCs studied were ones that came from 8 to 10 ml fresh peripheral blood. Germline assignment: CDR1 SGHVS and CDR2 FNYEAQ. Trimming removed 5 bases from V and 1 base from J; junction bases left unmatched: 7. This CDR3 comprises 15 residues. From RNA transcripts, TCR beta CDR3 regions were amplified. HTBI primers were the set used in a first-round RT-PCR of the TCR CDR3. TCRdb re-called the multiplex PCR reads through MiXCR, storing one row per CDR3 protein. The table records 350,000 or so distinct CDR3 sequences, about a sixth of them present only once.

The TCR originated in a young woman with Graves' hyperthyroidism that later progressed to Graves' ophthalmopathy. The chain recombines TRBV7-6 with TRBJ1-1; TRBD1 matches 7 bases. Sequenced sample: blood. CDR3 DNA: TGTGCCAGCAGCAAACAGGGGTCTGGGAACACTGAAGCTTTCTTT. It encodes CASSKQGSGNTEAFF.